These 2 T cell receptor beta chains were sequenced from one sample in a study of identical twins. MiXCR was run by TCRdb on the 5' RACE reads, yielding one entry per CDR3 protein. Among around 450,000 distinct CDR3 sequences, 14% were seen once, and the ten largest hold around 0.57%. This same sample was also taken into another study, of yellow fever vaccine responses in identical twins.

The sample comprised CD4+ T cells sorted from blood. The receptors derive from a woman aged 18 to 35 in good health.

This clonotype showed up just a few times. CDR3 DNA: TGCAGTGCTAGAATTGGTCTAGCGGGAGGGCCATACAATGAGCAGTTCTTC. Translating it yields CSARIGLAGGPYNEQFF. V and J are TRBV20-1 and TRBJ2-1, with TRBD2 matching 12 bases. This CDR3 contains 17 residues. Germline V gene data show CDR1 as DFQATT and CDR2 as SNEGSKA (reference sequence). The trim removed 2 bases at V and 4 bases at J, leaving 9 bases unmatched.

This clonotype was seen more than once but under ten times. The V and J genes are TRBV30 and TRBJ2-7; D remains unclear. The CDR3 loop spans 12 amino acids. Between the trimmed V and J ends, which lost 2 bases and 6 bases, there was a span of 11 bases. Germline V gene sequence: CDR1 GTSNPN, CDR2 SVGIG (reference sequence). The CDR3 DNA is TGTGCCTGGAGTTATATGGTTTCCGAGCAGTACTTC. This encodes CAWSYMVSEQYF.